This TCR beta chain was retrieved from a study of blood T cells in healthy people across ages. Study-wide results and limits: One million T cells yielded diversity estimates that were considered underestimates.

A sample-barcoded 5' primer and a J-beta primer mix were used in a second PCR of roughly 6 to 11 cycles. TCRdb re-analysed the 5' RACE reads in MiXCR, keeping a single row per CDR3 protein. The sample lists approximately 1.5 million distinct CDR3 sequences; approximately 32% were seen once. The CDR3 extends over 16 amino acids. With V trimmed by 5 bases and J by 5 bases, 11 bases remained unmatched. The germline CDR1 and CDR2 sequences are DFQATT and SNEGSKA (reference sequence). This clonotype was observed a handful of times. Its antigen is unknown. The sequence was obtained from a woman in her twenties or thirties in good health. This chain connects TRBV20-1 to TRBJ2-7; 14 positions agree with TRBD2. Sequencing was performed on blood. The CDR3 protein is CSAYPVGLAGAHEQYF. As DNA, the CDR3 is TGCAGTGCTTATCCCGTGGGACTAGCGGGAGCACACGAGCAGTACTTC.